What follows are 27 T cell receptor beta chains derived from one specimen sequenced in a study of T cell repertoires in cytomegalovirus infection. One entry per CDR3 protein, called by TCRdb with MiXCR from the reads. The data hold about a million distinct CDR3 sequences, with roughly 31% observed a single time. No antigen has been assigned to these receptors. Material: cultured CD8+ T cells from PBMCs, obtained from culture after CMV antigen stimulation. These receptors were collected from a human donor in good health (CMV status not recorded). Some clones in this sample may be carry-over from other donors' samples.

Many counts were recorded for this clonotype. This chain's CDR3 is CASSLPGLAGFTAQYF. The CDR3 bases are TGTGCCAGCAGTTTACCCGGACTAGCAGGGTTTACAGCGCAGTATTTT. The chain joins TRBV12-3 or TRBV12-4 to TRBJ2-3, with TRBD2 identical over 8 bases. The CDR3 spans 16 residues. Trimming took 2 bases from V and 10 from J; bases not matched to a gene: 14.

The gene calls are TRBV7-4 and TRBJ2-7, with 8 bases lining up with TRBD1. The V and J ends lost 5 bases and 7 bases, in that order; junction bases with no gene match: 16. This CDR3 has 16 amino acids. The germline V gene has CDR1 SGHVT and CDR2 SQSDAQ. The CDR3 loop is CASSPLTGQGKVEQYV. The CDR3 nucleotides read TGTGCCAGCAGCCCCCTAACCGGACAGGGAAAAGTTGAGCAGTACGTC.

The chain has TRBV6-2 or TRBV6-3 and TRBJ2-5, with 8 bases fitting TRBD1. Germline V lookup: CDR1 MNHEY, CDR2 SVGEGT. The CDR3 length is 14 residues. V was clipped by 4 bases and J by 6 bases; unmatched bases: 7. CDR3 bases: TGTGCCAGCAGTTTAAGGACAGGGCAGCAGACCCAGTACTTC. Protein: CASSLRTGQQTQYF.

A few counts support this clonotype. This chain joins TRBV11-2 and TRBJ2-4, with TRBD1 matching over 8 bases. Trimming took 1 base from V and 6 from J; bases not matched to a gene: 8. The germline gives CDR1 SGHAT, CDR2 FQNNGV. CDR3 length: 16 amino acids. CDR3 amino acids: CASSLAGGQETNIQYF. The CDR3 nucleotides read TGTGCCAGCAGCTTAGCAGGGGGACAGGAGACAAACATTCAGTACTTC.

This clonotype has a count of ten or more. This chain's CDR3 is CASSGGGNYEQYV. The CDR3, as DNA: TGTGCCAGCAGCGGGGGGGGTAACTACGAGCAGTACGTC. This chain uses TRBV7-8 with TRBJ2-7, with 7 bases that match TRBD2. The V gene's germline CDR1 is SGHVS and CDR2 FQNEAQ. Trimming at V came to 5 bases and at J to 3 bases, leaving 4 bases not matched to a gene. The CDR3 loop spans 13 amino acids.

This clonotype was seen a few times. The rearrangement joins TRBV7-2 to TRBJ2-2; TRBD1 matches at 8 bases. Losses at the gene ends were 0 bases for V and 2 bases for J; bases not matched to a gene: 8. Germline values: CDR1 SGHTA, CDR2 FQGNSA. The CDR3 loop spans 18 amino acids. For the CDR3, the DNA is TGTGCCAGCAGCTTAGCAATCGACAGGGGCCTAAACACCGGGGAGCTGTTTTTT. This encodes CASSLAIDRGLNTGELFF.

Notes on this clonotype: A read error may account for a junction end that differs from germline. V gene TRBV7-6 combines with J gene TRBJ2-7, with D possibly being TRBD2 (6 bases). The CDR3 length is 15 residues. The germline CDR1 and CDR2 sequences are SGHVS and FNYEAQ. CDR3 loop: CPSSLGGTRTYEQYF. As DNA, the CDR3 is TGTCCCAGCAGCTTAGGAGGGACCAGGACCTACGAGCAGTACTTC. Combining the CDR3 with reference TRBV7-6 and TRBJ2-7 gives the whole variable domain GAGVSQSPRYKVTKRGQDVALRCDPISGHVSLYWYRQALGQGPEFLTYFNYEAQQDKSGLPNDRFSAERPEGSISTLTIQRTEQRDSAMYRCPSSLGGTRTYEQYFGPGTRLTVT.

This clonotype was picked up a small number of times. The rearrangement uses TRBV6-1 and TRBJ2-7; 10 nucleotides agree with TRBD1. The CDR3 loop spans 17 amino acids. In germline, CDR1 is MNHNS, CDR2 SASEGT. The trim removed 5 bases at V and 5 bases at J, leaving 15 bases unmatched. CDR3 nucleotides: TGTGCCAGCAGTCTGGGGATCTTGACAGGGGGCAGGGACGAGCAGTACGTC. It specifies CASSLGILTGGRDEQYV.

This clonotype was picked up many times. This rearrangement joins TRBV27 to TRBJ1-5, with 7 bases identical to TRBD1. Germline V gene data show CDR1 as MNHEY and CDR2 as SMNVEV (reference sequence). The CDR3 length is 14 residues. J lost 7 bases, V lost 6 bases, and 9 bases had no gene match. Here the CDR3 reads CASSPTGAGQPQHF. CDR3 DNA sequence: TGTGCCAGCAGCCCAACAGGGGCTGGGCAGCCCCAGCATTTT.

This sequence joins TRBV7-8 and TRBJ2-7; 7 nucleotides align to TRBD1. The germline gives CDR1 SGHVS, CDR2 FQNEAQ. This CDR3 region has 14 residues. Trimming took 5 bases from V and 0 from J; bases not matched to a gene: 4. CDR3 nucleotide sequence: TGTGCCAGCAGCACAGGGGACCACTCCTACGAGCAGTACTTC. This gives the protein CASSTGDHSYEQYF.

Regarding this clonotype: Sequence at one end of the junction differs from germline and may be a read error. The V and J genes are TRBV12-3 or TRBV12-4 and TRBJ1-4, with 7 bases fitting TRBD1. This CDR3 spans 11 amino acids. The CDR3 DNA is TGTGCCAGCAGTGGGGGGACAGTAAAAATTTTT. Translating gives CASSGGTVKIF.

This sequence joins TRBV13 and TRBJ1-1, with 10 bases matching TRBD1. V lost 7 bases and J lost 3; bases outside the gene matches: 17. This CDR3 contains 18 residues. CDR1 PRHDT and CDR2 FYEKMQ come from the germline V gene (reference sequence). CDR3 residues: CASTILDRGIPRDTEAFF. The DNA for the CDR3 is TGTGCCAGCACCATCCTGGACAGGGGGATACCGAGGGACACTGAAGCTTTCTTT.

The count of this clonotype is one. The chain combines TRBV28 with TRBJ2-1, with TRBD1 as a possible D gene (6 bases). V was shortened by 5 bases and J by 6 bases, with 14 bases between the two germline ends. The CDR3 extends over 14 amino acids. Germline CDR1 is MDHEN and CDR2 is SYDVKM. The CDR3 DNA is TGTGCCAGCAGTACTTCCGGGACAATCAATGAGCAGTTCTTC. Translating gives CASSTSGTINEQFF.

The genes are TRBV5-6 and TRBJ1-5; unclear D gene. CDR1 is SGHDT, CDR2 YYEEEE, per germline. The V and J ends lost 1 base and 0 bases respectively, with 14 bases between them. This CDR3 contains 17 residues. The CDR3 DNA reads TGTGCCAGCAGCTTGAGAAGGGAGCGGTATAGCAATCAGCCCCAGCATTTT. Protein product: CASSLRRERYSNQPQHF.

This chain connects TRBV2 to TRBJ1-2, with D unresolved. This CDR3 comprises 16 residues. V lost 5 bases, J lost 2 bases, and 18 bases lay in between. Per germline, CDR1 SNHLY and CDR2 FYNNEI. This CDR3 reads CASSQVYLTDNYGYTF. The CDR3 DNA is TGTGCCAGCAGTCAGGTTTATTTGACGGACAACTATGGCTACACCTTC.

This chain uses TRBV4-1 with TRBJ1-2; 8 bases agree with TRBD1. V shed 5 bases and J 6 bases; nucleotides not matched to a gene: 20. Germline V lookup: CDR1 MGHRA, CDR2 YSYEKL. The CDR3 extends over 18 amino acids. CDR3 amino acids: CASSDGDGVFQGANGYTF. In DNA, the CDR3 is TGCGCCAGCAGCGACGGGGACGGGGTATTTCAGGGGGCTAATGGCTACACCTTC.

This clonotype was counted at least ten times. V gene TRBV5-1 combines with J gene TRBJ1-2; 8 nucleotides agree with TRBD1. V lost 4 bases and J lost 4; bases outside the gene matches: 12. The CDR3 sequence is 16 residues long. The germline V gene has CDR1 SGHRS and CDR2 YFSETQ. The CDR3 sequence: CASSGSDRAQTYGYTF. The CDR3 coding sequence is TGCGCCAGCAGCGGGTCGGACAGGGCCCAGACCTATGGCTACACCTTC.

The J gene is TRBJ2-7, the V gene TRBV7-9; D is uncertain. The V end was cut by 2 bases, the J end by 0 bases, with 14 bases between. Germline V gives CDR1 SEHNR, CDR2 FQNEAQ (reference sequence). The CDR3 length is 16 residues. In nucleotides, the CDR3 is TGTGCCAGCAGCTTATCTATGAGCAACCCCTCCTACGAGCAGTACTTC. Its translation is CASSLSMSNPSYEQYF.

V gene TRBV4-1 combines with J gene TRBJ1-1; D remains ambiguous. CDR1 is MGHRA and CDR2 is YSYEKL in the germline V gene. The CDR3 is 13 amino acids. V lost 3 bases and J 7 bases, leaving 12 bases between the germline ends. CDR3 sequence reads: CASSQIGRDEAFF. The CDR3 DNA sequence: TGCGCCAGCAGCCAGATTGGGCGGGATGAAGCTTTCTTT.

The chain has TRBV11-2 and TRBJ2-3; perhaps D is TRBD1 or TRBD2 (5 bases each). The V end was cut by 6 bases, the J end by 4 bases, with 11 bases between. The germline V gene has CDR1 SGHAT and CDR2 FQNNGV. CDR3 length equals 13 residues. CDR3 DNA: TGTGCCAGCAGTCAGGGAGTATCAGATACGCAGTATTTT. Amino acids: CASSQGVSDTQYF.

The chain links TRBV2 to TRBJ1-2; D gene ambiguous. Germline V gene sequence: CDR1 SNHLY, CDR2 FYNNEI. With 10 bases removed from V and 6 bases from J, the gap between germline ends came to 18 bases. The CDR3 has 13 residues. This CDR3 is CAINDGQVHGYTF. The DNA for the CDR3 is TGTGCCATAAACGATGGGCAGGTTCATGGCTACACCTTC.

There are a few counts of this clonotype. This chain links TRBV6-6 with TRBJ1-2; TRBD1 might be the D (5 bases). The ends were cut back, 6 bases at V and 5 bases at J, with 16 bases in the middle. CDR1 MNHNY and CDR2 SVGAGI come from the germline V gene (reference sequence). The CDR3 is 14 residues long. The CDR3 loop reads CASRESGTEYGYTF. The CDR3 nucleotides are TGTGCCAGCAGGGAATCCGGGACGGAGTATGGCTACACCTTC.

This clonotype was detected only a few times. V usage is TRBV12-3 or TRBV12-4 and J usage is TRBJ2-5, with D possibly matching TRBD1 (6 bases). V shed 3 bases and J shed 4 bases, with 12 bases lying between them. The CDR3 extends over 14 amino acids. CDR3 in amino acids: CASSFFTGLETQYF. The DNA for the CDR3 is TGTGCCAGCAGTTTTTTTACAGGGCTAGAGACCCAGTACTTC.

The chain carries TRBV3-1 and TRBJ2-1; D is perhaps TRBD2 (5 bases). The ends were cut back, 3 bases at V and 9 bases at J, with 18 bases in the middle. CDR3 size: 15 residues. CDR1 and CDR2 from the germline V gene are LGHDT and YNNKEL (reference sequence). The CDR3 here is CASSHAFDRGGEQFF. DNA for the CDR3: TGTGCCAGCAGCCACGCCTTTGACCGGGGTGGTGAGCAGTTCTTC.

CDR3 residues: CASSVTGGHNSPLHF. For the CDR3, the DNA is TGTGCCAGCAGCGTGACAGGGGGACATAATTCACCCCTCCACTTT. The V gene is TRBV9, the J gene TRBJ1-6; the match to TRBD1 covers 9 bases. The CDR3 sequence is 15 residues long. J gave up 5 bases and V 2 bases, and 2 bases lay outside the gene matches. Germline V gene sequence: CDR1 SGDLS, CDR2 YYNGEE.

This clonotype was observed a few times. The chain recombines TRBV5-6 with TRBJ2-3, with 8 bases that match TRBD2. The V and J ends lost 2 bases and 6 bases, in that order; junction bases with no gene match: 5. CDR1 is SGHDT and CDR2 is YYEEEE in the germline V gene. The CDR3 sequence is 14 residues long. The CDR3 DNA follows: TGTGCCAGCAGCTTCGGACTAGCTTTGGATACGCAGTATTTT. Protein: CASSFGLALDTQYF. Complete variable domain (other parts from reference TRBV5-6 and TRBJ2-3): DAGVTQSPTHLIKTRGQQVTLRCSPKSGHDTVSWYQQALGQGPQFIFQYYEEEERQRGNFPDRFSGHQFPNYSSELNVNALLLGDSALYLCASSFGLALDTQYFGPGTRLTVL.

The chain has TRBV6-2 or TRBV6-3 and TRBJ2-7, with D unclear. Trimming removed 2 bases from V and 4 bases from J, with 12 bases in between. This CDR3 has 14 residues. Germline V CDR1 and CDR2: MNHEY, SVGEGT. Written as DNA, the CDR3 is TGTGCCAGCAGTTACGGTCTCAGTGGGTACGAGCAGTACGTC. It translates to CASSYGLSGYEQYV.